This T cell receptor beta chain was identified during a study of OX40 agonist ivuxolimab in advanced cancers. Study-wide background: Partial responses were achieved by three patients, of whom one had hepatocellular carcinoma and two had cutaneous melanoma.

Study observations and caveats: Partial responders at 0.1-3.0 mg/kg had among the lowest clonal expansion.

Patients with a history of autoimmune disease or on systemic immunosuppression were excluded. Clones were read by immunoSEQ multiplex PCR, and TCRdb kept only the in-frame ones, dropping some. The sample carries about 84,000 clones, approximately 88% recorded once. J was trimmed by 3 bases and V by 2 bases; bases with no gene match: 3. The CDR3 extends over 15 amino acids. In germline, CDR1 is MNHEY, CDR2 SVGAGI. Comments on this clone: Its antigen remains unknown.

The sequencing here drew on CD4+ or CD8+ T cells sorted from blood, taken in a trial of the OX40 agonist ivuxolimab. V is TRBV6-5 and J is TRBJ1-1; 10 positions agree with TRBD1. This clonotype was sampled from an adult with an advanced solid tumor such as melanoma, head and neck, liver or kidney cancer. In DNA, the CDR3 is TGTGCCAGCAGTTACGGGGGGACAGGGGACACTGAAGCTTTCTTT. It is translated as CASSYGGTGDTEAFF.